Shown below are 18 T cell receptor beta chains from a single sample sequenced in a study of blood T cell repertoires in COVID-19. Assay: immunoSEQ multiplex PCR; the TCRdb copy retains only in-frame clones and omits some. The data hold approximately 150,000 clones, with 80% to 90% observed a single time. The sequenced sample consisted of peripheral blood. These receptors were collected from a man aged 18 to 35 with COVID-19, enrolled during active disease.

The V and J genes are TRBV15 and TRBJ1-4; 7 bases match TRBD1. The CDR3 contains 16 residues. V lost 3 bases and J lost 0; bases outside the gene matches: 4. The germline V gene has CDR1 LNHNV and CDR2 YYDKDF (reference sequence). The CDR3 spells CATSSEGQSTNEKLFF. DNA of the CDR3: TGTGCCACCAGCAGCGAGGGACAGTCAACTAATGAAAAACTGTTTTTT.

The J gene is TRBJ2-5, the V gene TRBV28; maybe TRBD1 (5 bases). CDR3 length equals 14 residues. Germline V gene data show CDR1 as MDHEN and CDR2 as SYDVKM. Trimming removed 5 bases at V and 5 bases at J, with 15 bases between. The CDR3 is CASSPPAGPETQYF. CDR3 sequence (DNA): TGTGCCAGCAGTCCCCCGGCAGGGCCCGAGACCCAGTACTTC.

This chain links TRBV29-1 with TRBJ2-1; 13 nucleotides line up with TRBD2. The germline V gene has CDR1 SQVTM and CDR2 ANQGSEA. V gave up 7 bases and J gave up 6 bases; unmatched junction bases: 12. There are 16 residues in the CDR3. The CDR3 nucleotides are TGCAGCGGCATACTAGCGGGAGGGAGTATGATCAATGAGCAGTTCTTC. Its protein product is CSGILAGGSMINEQFF.

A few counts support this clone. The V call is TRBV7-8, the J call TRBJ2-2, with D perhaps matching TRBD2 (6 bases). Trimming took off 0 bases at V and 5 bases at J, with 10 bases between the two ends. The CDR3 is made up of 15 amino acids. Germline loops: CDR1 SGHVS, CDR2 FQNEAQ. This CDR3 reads CASSLASEGTGELFF. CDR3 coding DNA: TGTGCCAGCAGCTTAGCCTCGGAGGGGACCGGGGAGCTGTTTTTT.

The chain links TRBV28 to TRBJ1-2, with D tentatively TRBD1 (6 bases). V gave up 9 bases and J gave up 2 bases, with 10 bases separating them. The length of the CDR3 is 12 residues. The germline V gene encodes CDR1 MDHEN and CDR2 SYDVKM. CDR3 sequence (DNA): TGTGCCAGTGGTCAGGGGAACTATGGCTACACCTTC. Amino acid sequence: CASGQGNYGYTF.

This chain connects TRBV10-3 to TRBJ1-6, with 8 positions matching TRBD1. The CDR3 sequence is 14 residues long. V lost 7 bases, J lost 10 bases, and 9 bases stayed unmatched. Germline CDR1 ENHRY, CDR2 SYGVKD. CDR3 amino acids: CAIKVTGGESPLHF. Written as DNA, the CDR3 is TGTGCCATCAAGGTCACAGGGGGAGAATCACCCCTCCACTTT.

The CDR3 reads CAWNDRVGQPQHF. CDR3 bases: TGTGCCTGGAACGACAGGGTGGGCCAGCCCCAGCATTTT. The V gene is TRBV30, the J gene TRBJ1-5; 7 bases are shared with TRBD1. V lost 4 bases to trimming and J lost 7 bases; unmatched junction nucleotides: 7. This CDR3 has 13 residues. CDR1 and CDR2 (germline): GTSNPN, SVGIG (reference sequence).

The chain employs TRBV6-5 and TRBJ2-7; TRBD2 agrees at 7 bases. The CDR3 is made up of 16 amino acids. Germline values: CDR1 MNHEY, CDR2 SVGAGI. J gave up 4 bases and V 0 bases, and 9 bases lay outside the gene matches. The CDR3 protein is CASSYSMLDGRYEQYF. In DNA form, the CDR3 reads TGTGCCAGCAGTTACTCGATGCTAGACGGGAGGTACGAGCAGTACTTC.

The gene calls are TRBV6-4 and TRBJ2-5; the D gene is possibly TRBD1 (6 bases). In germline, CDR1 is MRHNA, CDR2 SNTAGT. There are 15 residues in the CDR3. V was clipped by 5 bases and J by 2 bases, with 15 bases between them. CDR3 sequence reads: CASSHYRESQETQYF. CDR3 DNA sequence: TGTGCCAGCAGTCACTACAGGGAATCTCAAGAGACCCAGTACTTC.

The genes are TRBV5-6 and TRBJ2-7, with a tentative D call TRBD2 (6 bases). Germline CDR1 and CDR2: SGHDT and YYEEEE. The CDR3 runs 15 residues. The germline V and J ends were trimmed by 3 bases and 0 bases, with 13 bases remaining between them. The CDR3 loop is CASSSDWGLSYEQYF. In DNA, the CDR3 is TGTGCCAGCAGCTCGGACTGGGGACTCTCCTACGAGCAGTACTTC.

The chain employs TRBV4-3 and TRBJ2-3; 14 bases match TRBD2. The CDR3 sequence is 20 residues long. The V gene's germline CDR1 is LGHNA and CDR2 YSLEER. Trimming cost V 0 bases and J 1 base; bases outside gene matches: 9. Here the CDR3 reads CASSQDTGLAGAPGTDTQYF. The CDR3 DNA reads TGCGCCAGCAGCCAAGATACGGGACTAGCGGGAGCGCCCGGCACAGATACGCAGTATTTT.

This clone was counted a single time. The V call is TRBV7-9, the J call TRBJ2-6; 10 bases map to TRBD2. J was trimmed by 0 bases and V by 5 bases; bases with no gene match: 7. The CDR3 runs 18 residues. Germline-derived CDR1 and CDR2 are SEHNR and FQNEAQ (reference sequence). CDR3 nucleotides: TGTGCCAGCAGCCCCAGCGGGGGGGGTAACTCTGGGGCCAACGTCCTGACTTTC. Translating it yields CASSPSGGGNSGANVLTF.

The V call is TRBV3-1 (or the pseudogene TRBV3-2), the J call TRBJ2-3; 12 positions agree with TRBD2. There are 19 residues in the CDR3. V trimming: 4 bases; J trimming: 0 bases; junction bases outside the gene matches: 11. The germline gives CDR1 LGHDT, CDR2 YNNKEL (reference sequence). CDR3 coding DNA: TGTGCCAGCAGCCCCCTGGGACTAGCGGGCGATCCTAGCACAGATACGCAGTATTTT. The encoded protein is CASSPLGLAGDPSTDTQYF.

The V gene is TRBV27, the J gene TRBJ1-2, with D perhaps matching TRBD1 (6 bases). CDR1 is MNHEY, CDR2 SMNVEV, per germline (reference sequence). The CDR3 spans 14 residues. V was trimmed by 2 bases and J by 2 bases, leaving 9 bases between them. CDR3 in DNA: TGTGCCAGCAGTTTACGAGGACAGAACTATGGCTACACCTTC. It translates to CASSLRGQNYGYTF.

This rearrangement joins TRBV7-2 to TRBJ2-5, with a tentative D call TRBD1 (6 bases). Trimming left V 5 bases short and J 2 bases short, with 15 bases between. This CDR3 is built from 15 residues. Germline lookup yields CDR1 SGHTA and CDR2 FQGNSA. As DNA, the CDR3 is TGTGCCAGCAGCCTTCTTGGGACAAGACAAGAGACCCAGTACTTC. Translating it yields CASSLLGTRQETQYF.

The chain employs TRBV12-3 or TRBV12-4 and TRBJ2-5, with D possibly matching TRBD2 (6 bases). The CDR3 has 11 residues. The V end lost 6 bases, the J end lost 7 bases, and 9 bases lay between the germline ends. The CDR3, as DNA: TGTGCCAGCAGACTCGGGGGGACCCAGTACTTC. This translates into CASRLGGTQYF.

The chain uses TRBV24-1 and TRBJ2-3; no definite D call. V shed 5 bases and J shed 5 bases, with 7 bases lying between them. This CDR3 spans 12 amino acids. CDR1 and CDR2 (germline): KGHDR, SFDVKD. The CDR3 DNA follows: TGTGCCACCAGTGGGAGAGGAGATACGCAGTATTTT. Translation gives CATSGRGDTQYF.

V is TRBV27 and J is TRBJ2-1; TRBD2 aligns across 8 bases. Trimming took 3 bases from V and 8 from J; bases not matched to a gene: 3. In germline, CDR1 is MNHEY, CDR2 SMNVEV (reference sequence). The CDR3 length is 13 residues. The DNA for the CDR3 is TGTGCCAGCAGTTTCGGGGGGGCCTATGAGCAGTTCTTC. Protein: CASSFGGAYEQFF.